One T cell receptor (beta chain) is described in this entry. The antigen is undetermined. Trimming shortened V by 0 bases and J by 6 bases, and 3 bases separated the two germline ends. The CDR3 length is 12 residues. CDR1 and CDR2 (germline): DFQATT, SNEGSKA (reference sequence). The sample is drawn from a study of CD8 T cells in ankylosing spondylitis. Study-wide results and limits: Matched ankylosing spondylitis synovial fluid reportedly contained a significantly enriched population of disease-linked clones. CD8+ disease-linked clones were present at relatively low frequencies in blood.

TCR beta libraries were made by quantitative 5'-RACE with molecular barcodes. TCRdb reanalysed the 5' RACE reads using MiXCR and keeps one entry per CDR3 protein. The profile shows some 270,000 distinct CDR3 sequences, about 30% of them singletons. This clonotype was obtained from a male donor with ankylosing spondylitis or in good health (not recorded which). The specimen was blood, either unsorted or a sorted T cell fraction (not recorded which). The chain has TRBV20-1 and TRBJ1-6; D is uncertain. The CDR3 DNA follows: TGCAGTGCTAGAGACCTTAATTCACCCCTCCACTTT. This gives the protein CSARDLNSPLHF.